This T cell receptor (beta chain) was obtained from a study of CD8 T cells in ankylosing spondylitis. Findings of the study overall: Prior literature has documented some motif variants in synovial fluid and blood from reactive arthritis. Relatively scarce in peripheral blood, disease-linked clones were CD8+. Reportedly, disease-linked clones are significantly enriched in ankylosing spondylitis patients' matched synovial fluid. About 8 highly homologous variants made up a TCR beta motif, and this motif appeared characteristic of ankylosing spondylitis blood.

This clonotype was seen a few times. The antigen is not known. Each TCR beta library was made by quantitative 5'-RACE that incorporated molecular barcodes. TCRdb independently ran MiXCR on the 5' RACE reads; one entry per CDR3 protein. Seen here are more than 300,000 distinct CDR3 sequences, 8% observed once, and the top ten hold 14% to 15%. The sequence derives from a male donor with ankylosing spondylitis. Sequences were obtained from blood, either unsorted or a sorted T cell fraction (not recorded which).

CDR3 region: CATSRGGLDDTQYF. In DNA, the CDR3 is TGTGCCACCAGCAGGGGGGGCCTTGACGATACGCAGTATTTT. V and J are TRBV15 and TRBJ2-3; either TRBD1 or TRBD2 may supply D (6 bases each). The V end lost 3 bases, the J end lost 6 bases, and 13 bases lay between the germline ends. This CDR3 has 14 residues. Germline values: CDR1 LNHNV, CDR2 YYDKDF (reference sequence).